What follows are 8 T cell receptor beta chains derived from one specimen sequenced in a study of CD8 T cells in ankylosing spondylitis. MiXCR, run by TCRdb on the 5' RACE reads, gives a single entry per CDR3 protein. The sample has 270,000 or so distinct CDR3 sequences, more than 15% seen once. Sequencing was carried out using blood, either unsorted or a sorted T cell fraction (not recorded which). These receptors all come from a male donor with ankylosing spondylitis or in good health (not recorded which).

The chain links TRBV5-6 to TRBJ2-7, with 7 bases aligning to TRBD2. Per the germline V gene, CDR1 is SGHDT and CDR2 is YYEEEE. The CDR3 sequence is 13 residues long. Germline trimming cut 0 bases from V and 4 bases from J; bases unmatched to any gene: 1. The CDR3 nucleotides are TGTGCCAGCAGCTTGGAGCGGGGTTACGAGCAGTACTTC. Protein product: CASSLERGYEQYF.

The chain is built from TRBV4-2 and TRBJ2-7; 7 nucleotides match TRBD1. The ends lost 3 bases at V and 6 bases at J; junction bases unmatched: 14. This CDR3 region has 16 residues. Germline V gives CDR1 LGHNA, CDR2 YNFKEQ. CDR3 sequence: CASSQESGTASPEQYF. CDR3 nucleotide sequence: TGTGCCAGCAGCCAGGAGTCCGGGACAGCGAGCCCCGAGCAGTACTTC.

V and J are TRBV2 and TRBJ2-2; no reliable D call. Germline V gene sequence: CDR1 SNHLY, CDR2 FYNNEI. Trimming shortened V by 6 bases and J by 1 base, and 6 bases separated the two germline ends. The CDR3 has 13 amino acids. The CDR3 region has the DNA TGTGCCAGCAGGGACCAGAACACCGGGGAGCTGTTTTTT. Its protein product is CASRDQNTGELFF.

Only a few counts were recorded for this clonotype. This CDR3 is CASSQGTGDFNEQYF. In DNA, the CDR3 is TGCGCCAGCAGCCAAGGAACCGGGGATTTCAACGAGCAGTACTTC. The chain carries TRBV4-3 and TRBJ2-7; D possibly corresponds to TRBD2 (5 bases). Trimming left V 1 base short and J 5 bases short, with 15 bases between. Per germline, CDR1 LGHNA and CDR2 YSLEER. The CDR3 spans 15 residues.

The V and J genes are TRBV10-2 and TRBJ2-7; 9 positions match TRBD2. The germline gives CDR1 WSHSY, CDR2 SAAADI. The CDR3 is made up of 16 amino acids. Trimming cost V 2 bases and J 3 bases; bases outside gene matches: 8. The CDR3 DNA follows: TGCGCCAGCAGTGAGGCAGCGGGAGGTACCGGCTACGAGCAGTACTTC. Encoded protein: CASSEAAGGTGYEQYF.

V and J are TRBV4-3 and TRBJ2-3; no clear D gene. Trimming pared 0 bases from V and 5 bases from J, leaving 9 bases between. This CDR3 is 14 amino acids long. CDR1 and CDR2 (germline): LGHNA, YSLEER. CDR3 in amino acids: CASSQERTGDTQYF. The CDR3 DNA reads TGCGCCAGCAGCCAAGAGAGAACGGGAGATACGCAGTATTTT.

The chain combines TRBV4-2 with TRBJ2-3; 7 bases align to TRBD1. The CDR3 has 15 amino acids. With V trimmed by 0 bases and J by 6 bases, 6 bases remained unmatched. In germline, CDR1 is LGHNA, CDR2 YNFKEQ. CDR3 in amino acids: CASSQDPGGADTQYF. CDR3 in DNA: TGTGCCAGCAGCCAAGATCCAGGGGGAGCCGATACGCAGTATTTT.

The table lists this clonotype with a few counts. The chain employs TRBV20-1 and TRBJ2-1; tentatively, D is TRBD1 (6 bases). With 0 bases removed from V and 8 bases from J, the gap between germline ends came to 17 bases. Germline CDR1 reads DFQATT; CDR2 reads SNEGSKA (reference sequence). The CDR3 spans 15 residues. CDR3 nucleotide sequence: TGCAGTGCTAGAGATGACGGGGACATTAGCGATGAGCAGTTCTTC. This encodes CSARDDGDISDEQFF.